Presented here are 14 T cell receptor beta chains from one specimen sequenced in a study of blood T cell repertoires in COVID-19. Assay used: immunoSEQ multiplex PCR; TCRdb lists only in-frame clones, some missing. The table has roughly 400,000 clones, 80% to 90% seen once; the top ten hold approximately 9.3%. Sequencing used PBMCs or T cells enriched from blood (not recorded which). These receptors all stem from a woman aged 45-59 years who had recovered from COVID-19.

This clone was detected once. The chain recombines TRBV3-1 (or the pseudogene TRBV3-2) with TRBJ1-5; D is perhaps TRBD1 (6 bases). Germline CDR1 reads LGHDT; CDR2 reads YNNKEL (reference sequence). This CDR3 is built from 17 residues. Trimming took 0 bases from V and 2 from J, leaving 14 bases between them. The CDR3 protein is CASSQDYRVGGNQPQHF. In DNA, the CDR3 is TGTGCCAGCAGCCAAGATTACAGGGTTGGAGGCAATCAGCCCCAGCATTTT.

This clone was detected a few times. The CDR3 nucleotides are TGTGCCAGCAGCTTACTAGCGGGGGCCCACACCGGGGAGCTGTTTTTT. This sequence encodes CASSLLAGAHTGELFF. V is TRBV5-4 and J is TRBJ2-2; 11 bases map to TRBD2. The CDR3 loop spans 16 amino acids. The germline CDR1 and CDR2 sequences are SGHNT and YYREEE (reference sequence). Trimming at V came to 2 bases and at J to 3 bases, leaving 3 bases not matched to a gene.

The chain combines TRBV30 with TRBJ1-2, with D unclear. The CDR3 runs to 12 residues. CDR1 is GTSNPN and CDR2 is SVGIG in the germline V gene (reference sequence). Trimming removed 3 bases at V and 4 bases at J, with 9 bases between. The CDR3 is CAWSPEGYGYTF. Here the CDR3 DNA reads TGTGCCTGGAGCCCCGAGGGCTATGGCTACACCTTC.

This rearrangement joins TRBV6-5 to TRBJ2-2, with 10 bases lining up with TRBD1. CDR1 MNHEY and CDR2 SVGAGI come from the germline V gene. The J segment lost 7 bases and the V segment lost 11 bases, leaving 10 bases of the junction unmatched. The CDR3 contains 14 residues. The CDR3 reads CARLDRGRHGELFF. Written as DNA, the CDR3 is TGTGCCCGACTAGACAGGGGGCGTCACGGGGAGCTGTTTTTT.

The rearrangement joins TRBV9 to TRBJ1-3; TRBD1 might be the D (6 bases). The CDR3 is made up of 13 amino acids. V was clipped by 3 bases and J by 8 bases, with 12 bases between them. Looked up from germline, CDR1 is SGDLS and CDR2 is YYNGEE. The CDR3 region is CASSGTEGDTIYF. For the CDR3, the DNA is TGTGCCAGCAGCGGGACAGAGGGCGACACCATATATTTT. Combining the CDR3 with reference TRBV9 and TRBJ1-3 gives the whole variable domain DSGVTQTPKHLITATGQRVTLRCSPRSGDLSVYWYQQSLDQGLQFLIQYYNGEERAKGNILERFSAQQFPDLHSELNLSSLELGDSALYFCASSGTEGDTIYFGEGSWLTVV.

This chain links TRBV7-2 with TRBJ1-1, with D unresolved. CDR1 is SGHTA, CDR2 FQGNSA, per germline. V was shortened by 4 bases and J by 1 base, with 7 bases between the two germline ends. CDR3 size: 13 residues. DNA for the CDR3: TGTGCCAGCAGCTACGGGTGGAACACTGAAGCTTTCTTT. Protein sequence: CASSYGWNTEAFF. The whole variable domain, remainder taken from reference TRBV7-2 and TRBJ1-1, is GAGVSQSPSNKVTEKGKDVELRCDPISGHTALYWYRQSLGQGLEFLIYFQGNSAPDKSGLPSDRFSAERTGGSVSTLTIQRTQQEDSAVYLCASSYGWNTEAFFGQGTRLTVV.

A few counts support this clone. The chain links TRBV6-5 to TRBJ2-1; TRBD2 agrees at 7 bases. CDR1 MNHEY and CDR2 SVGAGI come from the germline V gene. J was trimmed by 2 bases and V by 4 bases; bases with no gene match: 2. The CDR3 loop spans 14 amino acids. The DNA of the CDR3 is TGTGCCAGCAGTTCTGGGGGGGCCTACAATGAGCAGTTCTTC. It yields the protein CASSSGGAYNEQFF.

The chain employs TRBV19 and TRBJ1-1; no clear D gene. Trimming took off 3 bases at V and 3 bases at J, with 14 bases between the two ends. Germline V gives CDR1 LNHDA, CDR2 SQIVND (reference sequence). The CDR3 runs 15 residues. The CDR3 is CASSIRRPGHTEAFF. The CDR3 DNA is TGTGCCAGTAGTATCCGGAGACCTGGTCACACTGAAGCTTTCTTT.

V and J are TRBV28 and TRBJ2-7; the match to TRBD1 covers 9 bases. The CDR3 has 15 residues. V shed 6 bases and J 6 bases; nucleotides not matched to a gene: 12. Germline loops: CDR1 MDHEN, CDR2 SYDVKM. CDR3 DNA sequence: TGTGCCAGCAGACCCCGGGACAGGGTATTCTCCGAGCAGTACTTC. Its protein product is CASRPRDRVFSEQYF.

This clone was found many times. The CDR3 DNA is TGTGCCAGCAGCGTAGATCAGGGGAGTTTGGCGGTTGATGGCTACACCTTC. Encoded protein: CASSVDQGSLAVDGYTF. The genes are TRBV9 and TRBJ1-2, with TRBD1 as a possible D gene (6 bases). CDR3 length equals 17 residues. CDR1 and CDR2 from the germline V gene are SGDLS and YYNGEE. V lost 0 bases and J lost 6, with 21 bases in between.

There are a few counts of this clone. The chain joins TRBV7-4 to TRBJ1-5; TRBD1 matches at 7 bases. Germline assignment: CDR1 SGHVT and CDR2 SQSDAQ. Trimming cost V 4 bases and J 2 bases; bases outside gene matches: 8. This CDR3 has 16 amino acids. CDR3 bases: TGTGCCAGCAGCTGGGACAGTCCTGGAGGCAATCAGCCCCAGCATTTT. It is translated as CASSWDSPGGNQPQHF. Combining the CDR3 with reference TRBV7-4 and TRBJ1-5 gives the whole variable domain GAGVSQSPRYKVAKRGRDVALRCDSISGHVTLYWYRQTLGQGSEVLTYSQSDAQRDKSGRPSGRFSAERPERSVSTLKIQRTEQGDSAVYLCASSWDSPGGNQPQHFGDGTRLSIL.

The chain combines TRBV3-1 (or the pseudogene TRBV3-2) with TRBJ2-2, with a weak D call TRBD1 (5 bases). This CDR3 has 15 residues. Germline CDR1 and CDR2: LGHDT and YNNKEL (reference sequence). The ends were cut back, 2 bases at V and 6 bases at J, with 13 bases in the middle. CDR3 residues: CASSQRGSRAGELFF. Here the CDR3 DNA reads TGTGCCAGCAGCCAAAGGGGCAGCAGGGCCGGGGAGCTGTTTTTT.

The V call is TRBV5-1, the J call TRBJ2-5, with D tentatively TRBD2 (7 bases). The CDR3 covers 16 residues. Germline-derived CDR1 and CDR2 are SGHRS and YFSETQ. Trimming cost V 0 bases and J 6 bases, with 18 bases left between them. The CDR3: CASSLEKTRGGKTQYF. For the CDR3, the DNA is TGCGCCAGCAGCTTGGAGAAGACAAGGGGGGGGAAGACCCAGTACTTC.

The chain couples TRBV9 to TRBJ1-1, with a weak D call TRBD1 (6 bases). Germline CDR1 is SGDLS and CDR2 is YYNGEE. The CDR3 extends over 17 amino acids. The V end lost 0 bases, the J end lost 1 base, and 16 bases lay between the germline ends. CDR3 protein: CASSVDRGSGANTEAFF. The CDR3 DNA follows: TGTGCCAGCAGCGTAGATAGGGGGTCAGGAGCGAACACTGAAGCTTTCTTT.